The 29 T cell receptor beta chains below all came from one sample that was sequenced in a study of siplizumab effects on memory and regulatory T cells. Method: immunoSEQ multiplex PCR; TCRdb's copy keeps in-frame clones and lacks some. The sample holds about 100,000 clones, over 90% seen once. Sequenced material: Tregs sorted from blood. The receptors stem from a human donor in good health.

This clone appeared once. The V call is TRBV5-1, the J call TRBJ1-3; the D is unclear. V was trimmed by 0 bases and J by 4 bases, leaving 5 bases between them. Germline CDR1 and CDR2: SGHRS and YFSETQ. The CDR3 runs 13 residues. Here the CDR3 reads CASSLGRGNTIYF. CDR3 nucleotide sequence: TGCGCCAGCAGCTTGGGCAGGGGAAACACCATATATTTT.

J is TRBJ1-2 and V is TRBV6-6; the D gene is possibly TRBD1 (5 bases). The CDR3 loop spans 13 amino acids. Germline assignment: CDR1 MNHNY and CDR2 SVGAGI (reference sequence). Trimming shortened V by 2 bases and J by 4 bases, and 8 bases separated the two germline ends. The CDR3 DNA sequence: TGTGCCAGCAGTTACGCCAGGGTCTATGGCTACACCTTC. Translating it yields CASSYARVYGYTF.

In its sample, this clone was seen a few times. The chain links TRBV5-1 to TRBJ2-3; a weak D match, TRBD2 (6 bases). This CDR3 has 16 amino acids. Trimming pared 4 bases from V and 6 bases from J, leaving 21 bases between. The germline gives CDR1 SGHRS, CDR2 YFSETQ. Here the CDR3 DNA reads TGCGCCAGCAGCCCGACCCAGACTAGTAAAACCGATACGCAGTATTTT. It codes for CASSPTQTSKTDTQYF.

The chain combines TRBV5-4 with TRBJ2-7; 7 bases are shared with TRBD2. The V gene end was trimmed by 3 bases and the J gene end by 10 bases; junction bases not matched to a gene: 7. The CDR3 loop spans 12 amino acids. Looked up from germline, CDR1 is SGHNT and CDR2 is YYREEE (reference sequence). The CDR3 nucleotides read TGTGCCAGCAGCTCCTCCCGGGAGGAACAGTACTTC. Encoded protein: CASSSSREEQYF.

This clone was picked up a small number of times. The rearrangement links TRBV15 to TRBJ2-1, with 12 bases that match TRBD2. Losses at the gene ends were 1 base for V and 7 bases for J; bases not matched to a gene: 8. The CDR3 runs to 17 residues. Per the germline V gene, CDR1 is LNHNV and CDR2 is YYDKDF (reference sequence). The CDR3, as DNA: TGTGCCACCAGCAGAGTTCTAGCGGGAGGGCCAGGGAATGAGCAGTTCTTC. Translated, it gives CATSRVLAGGPGNEQFF.

Regarding this clone: An end of the junction differs from the germline gene, which may be a read error. The chain recombines TRBV19 with TRBJ2-2, with 7 bases matching TRBD1. The CDR3 contains 14 residues. Germline lookup yields CDR1 LNHDA and CDR2 SQIVND (reference sequence). The CDR3 DNA follows: TGTGCCAGTTGTATGGGACAGCTCACCGGGGAGCTGTTTTTT. It is translated as CASCMGQLTGELFF.

The V gene is TRBV30, the J gene TRBJ2-3; 9 bases match TRBD2. The CDR3 covers 17 residues. With V trimmed by 0 bases and J by 1 base, 8 bases remained unmatched. Germline loops: CDR1 GTSNPN, CDR2 SVGIG (reference sequence). This CDR3 reads CAWSVGPLAGRTDTQYF. As DNA, the CDR3 is TGTGCCTGGAGTGTAGGTCCCCTAGCGGGACGCACAGATACGCAGTATTTT. Combining the CDR3 with reference TRBV30 and TRBJ2-3 gives the whole variable domain SQTIHQWPATLVQPVGSPLSLECTVEGTSNPNLYWYRQAAGRGLQLLFYSVGIGQISSEVPQNLSASRPQDRQFILSSKKLLLSDSGFYLCAWSVGPLAGRTDTQYFGPGTRLTVL.

V gene TRBV5-1 combines with J gene TRBJ2-3; TRBD1 matches at 9 bases. The V gene's germline CDR1 is SGHRS and CDR2 YFSETQ. CDR3 length equals 15 residues. Trimming cost V 5 bases and J 3 bases; bases outside gene matches: 7. Here the CDR3 reads CASSLQGARTDTQYF. CDR3 DNA sequence: TGCGCCAGCAGTCTACAGGGGGCGCGTACAGATACGCAGTATTTT.

The chain joins TRBV6-6 to TRBJ2-1; 7 positions match TRBD1. J was trimmed by 5 bases and V by 5 bases; bases with no gene match: 12. Per the germline V gene, CDR1 is MNHNY and CDR2 is SVGAGI (reference sequence). CDR3 length: 16 residues. CDR3 in amino acids: CASSPLQGVRNNEQFF. The CDR3 DNA follows: TGTGCCAGCAGTCCTCTTCAGGGGGTAAGAAACAATGAGCAGTTCTTC.

This clone was counted between two and nine times. The V and J genes are TRBV2 and TRBJ1-2; 9 nucleotides line up with TRBD1. Trimming took 0 bases from V and 7 from J; bases not matched to a gene: 3. Germline V gene lookup returns CDR1 SNHLY and CDR2 FYNNEI. The CDR3 has 14 amino acids. CDR3: CASSEAGTGTGYTF. The CDR3, as DNA: TGTGCCAGCAGTGAAGCGGGGACAGGGACTGGCTACACCTTC. Drawing the rest from reference TRBV2 and TRBJ1-2, the complete variable domain is EPEVTQTPSHQVTQMGQEVILRCVPISNHLYFYWYRQILGQKVEFLVSFYNNEISEKSEIFDDQFSVERPDGSNFTLKIRSTKLEDSAMYFCASSEAGTGTGYTFGSGTRLTVV.

This sequence joins TRBV11-3 and TRBJ2-3; 7 bases are a match to TRBD2. Trimming cost V 2 bases and J 0 bases; bases outside gene matches: 5. This CDR3 has 16 residues. From germline, CDR1 is SGHNT and CDR2 YENEEA. CDR3 protein: CASSLSAGLSTDTQYF. The CDR3 nucleotides are TGTGCCAGCAGCTTATCGGCGGGACTAAGCACAGATACGCAGTATTTT. Drawing the rest from reference TRBV11-3 and TRBJ2-3, the complete variable domain is EAGVVQSPRYKIIEKKQPVAFWCNPISGHNTLYWYLQNLGQGPELLIRYENEEAVDDSQLPKDRFSAERLKGVDSTLKIQPAELGDSAVYLCASSLSAGLSTDTQYFGPGTRLTVL.

J is TRBJ2-2 and V is TRBV7-2; 10 positions match TRBD2. Germline loops: CDR1 SGHTA, CDR2 FQGNSA. J gave up 6 bases and V 2 bases, and 9 bases lay outside the gene matches. The CDR3 covers 17 residues. Here the CDR3 DNA reads TGTGCCAGCAGCTTAATCCCGCTAGCGGGAGTATCCGGGGAGCTGTTTTTT. This translates into CASSLIPLAGVSGELFF.

The rearrangement links TRBV7-9 to TRBJ1-6; possible D gene TRBD1, 5 bases. The germline V and J ends were trimmed by 5 bases and 7 bases, with 15 bases remaining between them. Germline CDR1 and CDR2: SEHNR and FQNEAQ (reference sequence). This CDR3 region has 15 residues. This CDR3 is CASSLERGGNSPLHF. Here the CDR3 DNA reads TGTGCCAGCAGCCTAGAGAGGGGTGGAAATTCACCCCTCCACTTT.

Points on this clone: Relative to the germline gene, one junction end is altered; a read error may explain this. The chain links TRBV2 to TRBJ2-4, with a tentative D call TRBD1 (5 bases). Germline CDR1 is SNHLY and CDR2 is FYNNEI. The CDR3 is 12 residues long. The CDR3 coding sequence is TGTGCCAGCAGCCCAAATACCGACAAGCAGGGCTTC. This translates into CASSPNTDKQGF.

Points on this clone: This CDR3 is also generated by other DNA sequences in the sample. J is TRBJ1-5 and V is TRBV6-1; D gene unclear. V shed 3 bases and J shed 1 base, with 10 bases lying between them. The CDR3 extends over 15 amino acids. Germline V lookup: CDR1 MNHNS, CDR2 SASEGT. The chain's CDR3 is CASSEAGGSNQPQHF. CDR3 DNA: TGTGCCAGCAGTGAGGCAGGAGGGAGCAATCAGCCCCAGCATTTT.

V is TRBV18 and J is TRBJ2-7; D is possibly TRBD1 (5 bases). V was shortened by 4 bases and J by 7 bases, with 8 bases between the two germline ends. The CDR3 is 11 residues long. Germline V gene lookup returns CDR1 KGHSH and CDR2 LQKENI. CDR3 sequence: CASSLRDEQYF. As DNA, the CDR3 is TGTGCCAGCTCACTCAGGGATGAGCAGTACTTC.

The V gene is TRBV4-1, the J gene TRBJ1-5; 7 bases align to TRBD1. Unmatched junction bases numbered 9, after V lost 4 bases and J lost 6 bases. The CDR3 is 15 residues long. Per the germline V gene, CDR1 is MGHRA and CDR2 is YSYEKL. The CDR3 reads CASSLRQGRIQPQHF. The CDR3 bases are TGCGCCAGCAGCCTCCGACAGGGTAGGATTCAGCCCCAGCATTTT.

This chain connects TRBV6-1 to TRBJ2-7; D not resolved. The CDR3 extends over 14 amino acids. CDR1 MNHNS and CDR2 SASEGT come from the germline V gene. Between the trimmed V and J ends, which lost 10 bases and 0 bases, there was a span of 16 bases. The CDR3 region is CAMAQFVSSYEQYF. The DNA of the CDR3 is TGTGCCATGGCTCAGTTCGTTAGCTCCTACGAGCAGTACTTC.

The V gene is TRBV9, the J gene TRBJ2-3; D might be TRBD2 (5 bases). Per germline, CDR1 SGDLS and CDR2 YYNGEE. V lost 0 bases, J lost 8 bases, and 16 bases lay in between. This CDR3 contains 15 residues. The CDR3 DNA reads TGTGCCAGCAGCGTAGAGTCTGCCTGGGAGAGTACGCAGTATTTT. Its protein is CASSVESAWESTQYF.

The gene calls are TRBV7-3 and TRBJ1-6; the D is unclear. This CDR3 contains 13 residues. Germline CDR1 SGHTA, CDR2 FQGTGA. V lost 0 bases, J lost 5 bases, and 2 bases lay in between. This CDR3 reads CASSLTNNSPLHF. CDR3 bases: TGTGCCAGCAGCTTAACGAATAATTCACCCCTCCACTTT. Based on the CDR3 plus reference TRBV7-3 and TRBJ1-6, the full variable domain is GAGVSQTPSNKVTEKGKYVELRCDPISGHTALYWYRQSLGQGPEFLIYFQGTGAADDSGLPNDRFFAVRPEGSVSTLKIQRTERGDSAVYLCASSLTNNSPLHFGNGTRLTVT.

V gene TRBV6-4 combines with J gene TRBJ1-2, with 7 bases that match TRBD1. Germline CDR1 is MRHNA and CDR2 is SNTAGT. V trimming: 2 bases; J trimming: 3 bases; junction bases outside the gene matches: 6. The CDR3 has 15 residues. This CDR3 reads CASSDGLDRYYGYTF. In nucleotides, the CDR3 is TGTGCCAGCAGTGACGGATTGGACAGGTACTATGGCTACACCTTC.

The sample holds a few counts of this clone. The chain employs TRBV27 and TRBJ1-1, with D perhaps TRBD1 (5 bases). With 5 bases removed from V and 0 bases from J, the gap between germline ends came to 16 bases. The CDR3 loop spans 16 amino acids. CDR1 is MNHEY, CDR2 SMNVEV, per germline (reference sequence). The CDR3 DNA is TGTGCCAGCAGTAACCACAGGTCTTCTTTGAACACTGAAGCTTTCTTT. Its protein is CASSNHRSSLNTEAFF.

The rearrangement links TRBV5-6 to TRBJ2-5, with D uncertain. Germline V CDR1 and CDR2: SGHDT, YYEEEE. The V gene lost 0 bases and the J gene lost 2 bases, with 8 bases spanning the gap. This CDR3 has 14 residues. In nucleotides, the CDR3 is TGTGCCAGCAGCTTGGGGGCCATACAAGAGACCCAGTACTTC. This translates into CASSLGAIQETQYF.

This clone appeared a single time. This chain joins TRBV5-1 and TRBJ1-1; D is unresolved. CDR1 is SGHRS, CDR2 YFSETQ, per germline. This CDR3 spans 13 amino acids. V lost 0 bases, J lost 1 base, and 4 bases lay in between. CDR3 DNA: TGCGCCAGCAGCTTGGCTCAGAACACTGAAGCTTTCTTT. It specifies CASSLAQNTEAFF.

This chain connects TRBV7-6 to TRBJ2-5; tentative D call: TRBD2 (5 bases). CDR3 length: 15 residues. Germline values: CDR1 SGHVS, CDR2 FNYEAQ. Trimming cost V 1 base and J 5 bases, with 14 bases left between them. CDR3 in amino acids: CASSLGLQEGETQYF. The CDR3 coding sequence is TGTGCCAGCAGCTTAGGACTACAAGAAGGGGAGACCCAGTACTTC.

The chain joins TRBV16 to TRBJ2-5; D might be TRBD2 (6 bases). CDR3 size: 15 residues. Germline CDR1 is KGHSY and CDR2 is FQNENV. Deletions cut 0 bases from V and 4 bases from J, with 12 bases between. This CDR3 is CASSQSLGGGETQYF. The CDR3 region has the DNA TGTGCCAGCAGCCAATCACTTGGGGGAGGAGAGACCCAGTACTTC. Complete variable domain (other parts from reference TRBV16 and TRBJ2-5): GEEVAQTPKHLVRGEGQKAKLYCAPIKGHSYVFWYQQVLKNEFKFLISFQNENVFDETGMPKERFSAKCLPNSPCSLEIQATKLEDSAVYFCASSQSLGGGETQYFGPGTRLLVL.

The rearrangement uses TRBV7-9 and TRBJ2-7, with 12 bases lining up with TRBD2. After removal of 5 bases from V and 7 bases from J, the junction contained 9 bases not matched to a gene. Germline CDR1 is SEHNR and CDR2 is FQNEAQ (reference sequence). The CDR3 is 15 amino acids. CDR3 coding DNA: TGTGCCAGCAGCCGGACTAGCGGGATCAGCGGAGAGCAGTACTTC. It specifies CASSRTSGISGEQYF. The complete variable domain, with remaining parts taken from reference TRBV7-9 and TRBJ2-7, reads DTGVSQNPRHKITKRGQNVTFRCDPISEHNRLYWYRQTLGQGPEFLTYFQNEAQLEKSRLLSDRFSAERPKGSFSTLEIQRTEQGDSAMYLCASSRTSGISGEQYFGPGTRLTVT.

The genes are TRBV7-9 and TRBJ2-1; D possibly matches TRBD1 or TRBD2 (5 bases each). V shed 5 bases and J shed 3 bases, with 14 bases lying between them. Germline CDR1 and CDR2: SEHNR and FQNEAQ (reference sequence). The CDR3 totals 15 residues. The CDR3 DNA reads as TGTGCCAGCAGCACCCACGGGACGCTCTACAATGAGCAGTTCTTC. This sequence encodes CASSTHGTLYNEQFF.

This rearrangement joins TRBV5-1 to TRBJ2-1; 16 positions match TRBD2. The germline V gene has CDR1 SGHRS and CDR2 YFSETQ. V lost 5 bases, J lost 7 bases, and 6 bases stayed unmatched. CDR3 length equals 16 residues. CDR3 region: CASRRPGLAGGNEQFF. In DNA, the CDR3 is TGCGCCAGCAGACGCCCGGGACTAGCGGGAGGGAATGAGCAGTTCTTC.